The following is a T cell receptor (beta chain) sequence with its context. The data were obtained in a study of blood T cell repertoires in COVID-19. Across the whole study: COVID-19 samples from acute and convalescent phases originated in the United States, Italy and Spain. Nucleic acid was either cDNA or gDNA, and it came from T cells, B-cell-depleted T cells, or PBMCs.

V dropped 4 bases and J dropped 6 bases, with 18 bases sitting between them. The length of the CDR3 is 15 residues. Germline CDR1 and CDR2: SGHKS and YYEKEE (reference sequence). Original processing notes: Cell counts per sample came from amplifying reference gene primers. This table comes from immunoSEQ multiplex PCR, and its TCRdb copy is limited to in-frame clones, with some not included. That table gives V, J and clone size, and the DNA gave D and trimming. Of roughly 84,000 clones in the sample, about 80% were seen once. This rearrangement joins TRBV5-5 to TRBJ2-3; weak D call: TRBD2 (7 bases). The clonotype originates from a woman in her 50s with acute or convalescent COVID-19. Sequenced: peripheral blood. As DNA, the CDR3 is TGTGCCAGCAGCGCCGGGGGGCCAGGGGCGGATACGCAGTATTTT. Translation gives CASSAGGPGADTQYF.